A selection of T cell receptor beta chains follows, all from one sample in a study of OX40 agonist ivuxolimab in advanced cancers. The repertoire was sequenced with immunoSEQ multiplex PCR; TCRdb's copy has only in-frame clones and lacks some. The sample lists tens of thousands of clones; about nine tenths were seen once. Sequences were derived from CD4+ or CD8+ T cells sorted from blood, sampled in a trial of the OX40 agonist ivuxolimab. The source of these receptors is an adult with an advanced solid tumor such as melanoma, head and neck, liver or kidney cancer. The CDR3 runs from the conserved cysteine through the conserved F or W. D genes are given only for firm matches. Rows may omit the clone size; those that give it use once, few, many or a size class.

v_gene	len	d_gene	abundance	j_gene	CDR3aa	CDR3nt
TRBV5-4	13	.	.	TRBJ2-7	CASREGTGYEQYF	TGTGCCAGCAGAGAAGGGACGGGCTACGAGCAGTACTTC
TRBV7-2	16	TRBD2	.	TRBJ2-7	CASSLVQLAGGPEQYF	TGTGCCAGCAGCTTAGTTCAGCTAGCGGGAGGGCCCGAGCAGTACTTC
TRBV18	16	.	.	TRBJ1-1	CASSLSGAWGYTEAFF	TGTGCCAGCTCACTCTCCGGGGCCTGGGGCTACACTGAAGCTTTCTTT
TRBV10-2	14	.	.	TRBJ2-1	CASSDIVRGFEQFF	TGCGCCAGCAGCGACATAGTCAGGGGCTTTGAGCAGTTCTTC
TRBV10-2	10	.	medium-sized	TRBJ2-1	CATMLNEQFF	TGCGCCACCATGTTGAATGAGCAGTTCTTC
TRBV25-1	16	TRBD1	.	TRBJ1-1	CASSEYGQAAGGEAFF	TGTGCCAGCAGTGAATACGGACAGGCCGCGGGAGGTGAAGCTTTCTTT
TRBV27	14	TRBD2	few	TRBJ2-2	CASSIGLALGELFF	TGTGCCAGCAGTATCGGACTAGCACTCGGGGAGCTGTTTTTT
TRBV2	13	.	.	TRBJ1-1	CASTGWGSTEAFF	TGTGCCAGCACCGGTTGGGGGAGCACTGAAGCTTTCTTT
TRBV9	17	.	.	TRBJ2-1	CASSGHPEGGHINEQFF	TGTGCCAGCAGCGGCCACCCTGAGGGGGGGCACATAAATGAGCAGTTCTTC
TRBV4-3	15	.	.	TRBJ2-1	CASSQALAAYNEQFF	TGCGCCAGCAGCCAAGCGCTAGCTGCCTACAATGAGCAGTTCTTC
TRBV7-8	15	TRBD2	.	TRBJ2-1	CASSPTTSGRNEQFF	TGTGCCAGCAGCCCCACGACTAGCGGGCGCAATGAGCAGTTCTTC
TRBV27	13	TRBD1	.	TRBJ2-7	CASSFYRGREQYF	TGTGCCAGCAGTTTCTACAGGGGGCGTGAGCAGTACTTC
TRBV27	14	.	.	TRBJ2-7	CASSPKWGSYEQYF	TGTGCCAGCAGTCCGAAGTGGGGCTCCTACGAGCAGTACTTC
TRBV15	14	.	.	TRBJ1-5	CATNRVGSNQPQHF	TGTGCCACCAATCGGGTCGGGAGCAATCAGCCCCAGCATTTT
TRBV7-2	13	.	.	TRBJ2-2	CASSSSGTGELFF	TGTGCCAGCAGCAGTAGCGGAACCGGGGAGCTGTTTTTT
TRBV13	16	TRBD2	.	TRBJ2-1	CASSSGTSGIYNEQFF	TGTGCCAGCAGCTCAGGGACTAGCGGGATCTACAATGAGCAGTTCTTC
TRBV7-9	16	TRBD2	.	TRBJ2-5	CASSLFSGGGQETQYF	TGTGCCAGCAGCTTATTTTCGGGAGGGGGGCAAGAGACCCAGTACTTC
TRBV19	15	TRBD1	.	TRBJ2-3	CASSIGTGMRDTQYF	TGTGCCAGTAGTATCGGGACAGGGATGAGGGATACGCAGTATTTT
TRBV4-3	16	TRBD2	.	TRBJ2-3	CASSPGLAVATDTQYF	TGCGCCAGCAGCCCGGGACTAGCGGTGGCCACAGATACGCAGTATTTT
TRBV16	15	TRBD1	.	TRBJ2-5	CASSQYPDRQETQYF	TGTGCCAGCAGCCAATATCCGGACAGGCAAGAGACCCAGTACTTC
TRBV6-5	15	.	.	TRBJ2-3	CASSYRRGPTDTQYF	TGTGCCAGCAGTTACAGGCGGGGCCCCACAGATACGCAGTATTTT
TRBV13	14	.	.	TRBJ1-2	CASSLGRGDYGYTF	TGTGCCAGCAGCTTAGGGAGAGGGGACTATGGCTACACCTTC
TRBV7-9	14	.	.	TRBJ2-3	CASSLGLAPDTQYF	TGTGCCAGCAGCTTAGGGCTAGCGCCGGATACGCAGTATTTT
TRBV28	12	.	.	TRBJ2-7	CASSLIGHEQYF	TGTGCCAGCAGTTTAATAGGCCACGAGCAGTACTTC
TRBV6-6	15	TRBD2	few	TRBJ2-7	CASSPWGEGSYEQYF	TGTGCCAGCAGCCCCTGGGGGGAGGGATCCTACGAGCAGTACTTC
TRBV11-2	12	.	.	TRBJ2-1	CASSWGYNEQFF	TGTGCCAGCAGCTGGGGGTACAATGAGCAGTTCTTC
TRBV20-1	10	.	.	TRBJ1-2	CSATIEGYTF	TGCAGTGCCACCATTGAGGGCTACACCTTC
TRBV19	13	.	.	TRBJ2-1	CASSVSGGNEQFF	TGTGCCAGTAGTGTCTCTGGGGGCAATGAGCAGTTCTTC
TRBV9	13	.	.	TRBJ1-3	CASSGSSGNTIYF	TGTGCCAGCAGCGGATCCTCTGGAAACACCATATATTTT
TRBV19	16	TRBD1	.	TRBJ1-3	CASSLYRGTSGNTIYF	TGTGCCAGTAGTCTTTACAGGGGAACTTCTGGAAACACCATATATTTT
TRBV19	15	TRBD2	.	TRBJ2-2	CASQLAGGDTGELFF	TGTGCCAGTCAACTAGCGGGAGGGGACACCGGGGAGCTGTTTTTT
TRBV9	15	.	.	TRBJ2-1	CASSVYEGLGNEQFF	TGTGCCAGCAGCGTATATGAAGGGCTGGGCAATGAGCAGTTCTTC
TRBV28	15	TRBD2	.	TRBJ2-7	CASQFGFVAGYEQYF	TGTGCCAGCCAGTTCGGGTTTGTAGCGGGCTACGAGCAGTACTTC
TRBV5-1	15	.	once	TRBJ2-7	CASSLGGAPSYEQYF	TGCGCCAGCAGCTTAGGAGGGGCCCCCTCCTACGAGCAGTACTTC
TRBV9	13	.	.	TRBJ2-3	CASSVGNTDTQYF	TGTGCCAGCAGCGTGGGGAACACAGATACGCAGTATTTT
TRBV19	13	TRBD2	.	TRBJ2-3	CASSRLAGDTQYF	TGTGCCAGTAGTAGGTTAGCGGGGGATACGCAGTATTTT
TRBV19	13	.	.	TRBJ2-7	CASALGPSYEQYF	TGTGCCAGCGCCCTGGGGCCCTCCTACGAGCAGTACTTC